Following are 10 T cell receptor beta chains from one sample sequenced in a study of tumor and adjacent non-tumor tissue in lung cancer. This sample's RNA came from whole unsorted tissue. Three rounds of nested PCR, following a modified ARM-PCR protocol, produced the TCRbeta library. TCRdb used MiXCR to reprocess the multiplex PCR reads, holding one entry per CDR3 protein. The repertoire has about 76,000 distinct CDR3 sequences, about two thirds of them found once; the top ten carry over 9.5%. What was sequenced was lung tumor tissue. The receptors stem from a woman in her seventies with non-small cell lung cancer.

Only a few counts were recorded for this clonotype. The genes are TRBV11-2 and TRBJ2-5; 12 nucleotides match TRBD2. CDR1 is SGHAT and CDR2 is FQNNGV in the germline V gene. The CDR3 runs 16 residues. Germline trimming cut 0 bases from V and 4 bases from J; bases unmatched to any gene: 3. The CDR3 bases are TGTGCCAGCAGCTTAGATCTGACTAGCGGGAGAGAGACCCAGTACTTC. It encodes CASSLDLTSGRETQYF.

As for this clonotype: A junction boundary mismatches the germline segment, possibly from a read error. The chain combines TRBV7-9 with TRBJ2-3, with D possibly being TRBD1 (6 bases). CDR3 length: 16 amino acids. The germline CDR1 and CDR2 sequences are SEHNR and FQNEAQ (reference sequence). The CDR3 DNA reads as TGTACCAGCAGCTCTCCCTCCGTGGGGGCCACAGATACGCAGTATTTT. It translates to CTSSSPSVGATDTQYF.

This rearrangement joins TRBV6-1 to TRBJ1-2; TRBD1 matches at 7 bases. J was trimmed by 14 bases and V by 9 bases; bases with no gene match: 18. In germline, CDR1 is MNHNS, CDR2 SASEGT. This CDR3 is built from 13 residues. The CDR3 DNA follows: TGTGCCAGTAGTAATACAGGGGTTGGCGGCTGTACCTTC. This gives the protein CASSNTGVGGCTF.

This clonotype is labeled as medium-sized. The chain combines TRBV29-1 with TRBJ2-4; D ambiguous. The CDR3 is 12 residues long. V lost 4 bases to trimming and J lost 8 bases, with 12 bases between them. Per the germline V gene, CDR1 is SQVTM and CDR2 is ANQGSEA. For the CDR3, the DNA is TGCAGCGTTGGGGCATCAAGGGACATTCAGTACTTC. Amino acid sequence: CSVGASRDIQYF.

Regarding this clonotype: This may stem from a read error, because a much larger clone lies one nucleotide away. This chain joins TRBV28 and TRBJ2-2, with TRBD2 matching over 9 bases. This CDR3 region has 19 residues. Trimming took 1 base from V and 5 from J; bases not matched to a gene: 14. Germline CDR1 reads MDHEN; CDR2 reads SYDVKM. CDR3 DNA: TGTGCCAGCAGTTTATACTGTGGAACGGCGGGAGGGGTTACCGGGGAGCTGTTTTTT. Translated, it gives CASSLYCGTAGGVTGELFF.

A word on this clonotype: At one boundary the junction diverges from the germline segment, which might be a read error. The CDR3 region is CASSLGGTSYERYF. The CDR3 nucleotides read TGTGCCAGCAGCTTAGGGGGAACCTCCTACGAGCGGTACTTC. The J gene is TRBJ2-7, the V gene TRBV13; no clear D gene. This CDR3 is 14 amino acids long. Looked up from germline, CDR1 is PRHDT and CDR2 is FYEKMQ (reference sequence).

Details on this clonotype: Mismatch with germline at one junction end may stem from a read error. The chain carries TRBV5-1 and TRBJ2-1; tentatively, D is TRBD2 (6 bases). CDR1 and CDR2 (germline): SGHRS, YFSETQ. The CDR3 covers 15 residues. Written as DNA, the CDR3 is TGCGCCAACAGCCGACCCTCGGGAGTTAGCAATGAACAGTTCTTC. This encodes CANSRPSGVSNEQFF. Looking up the rest from reference TRBV5-1 and TRBJ2-1 gives the full variable domain: KAGVTQTPRYLIKTRGQQVTLSCSPISGHRSVSWYQQTPGQGLQFLFEYFSETQRNKGNFPGRFSGRQFSNSRSEMNVSTLELGDSALYLCANSRPSGVSNEQFFGPGTRLTVL.

The sample holds many counts of this clonotype. V gene TRBV28 combines with J gene TRBJ2-1; the D is unclear. Germline CDR1 is MDHEN and CDR2 is SYDVKM. The V end was cut by 3 bases, the J end by 7 bases, with 4 bases between. The length of the CDR3 is 11 residues. The CDR3 is CASSLLNEQFF. The CDR3 DNA is TGTGCCAGCAGTTTGCTGAATGAGCAGTTCTTC.

In this sample, this clonotype turned up a few times. The junction shows a germline mismatch at one end, possibly a read error. This chain links TRBV10-3 with TRBJ2-1, with 10 bases that match TRBD1. The V gene's germline CDR1 is ENHRY and CDR2 SYGVKD. The CDR3 is 14 residues long. The CDR3 coding sequence is TGTGCCATCAAAGGGGACAGGGGATCCAATGGGCAGTTCTTC. It encodes CAIKGDRGSNGQFF.

By sample share, this clonotype is medium-sized. The J gene is TRBJ2-1, the V gene TRBV29-1; 7 bases are a match to TRBD1. The junction had 12 bases not matched to a gene; V was cut back by 7 bases and J by 6 bases. This CDR3 spans 14 amino acids. Germline CDR1 reads SQVTM; CDR2 reads ANQGSEA. CDR3 loop: CSARPEYRGNEQFF. The CDR3 DNA reads TGCAGCGCTCGTCCCGAATACAGGGGCAATGAGCAGTTCTTC.